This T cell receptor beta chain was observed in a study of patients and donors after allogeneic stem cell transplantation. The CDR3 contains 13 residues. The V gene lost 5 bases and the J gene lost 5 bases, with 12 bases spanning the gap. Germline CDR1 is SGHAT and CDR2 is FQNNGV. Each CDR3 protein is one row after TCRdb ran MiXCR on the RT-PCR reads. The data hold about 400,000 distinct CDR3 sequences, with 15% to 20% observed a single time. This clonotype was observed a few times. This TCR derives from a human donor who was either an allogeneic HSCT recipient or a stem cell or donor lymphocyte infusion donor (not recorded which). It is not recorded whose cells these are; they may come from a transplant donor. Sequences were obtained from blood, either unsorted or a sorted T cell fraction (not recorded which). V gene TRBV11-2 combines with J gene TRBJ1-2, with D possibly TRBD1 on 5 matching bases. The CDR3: CASSPRALYGYTF. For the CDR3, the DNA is TGTGCCAGCAGCCCCAGGGCCCTTTATGGCTACACCTTC.